This T cell receptor (beta chain) was sequenced for a study of regulatory T cells in long-lasting Graves disease. This CDR3 is built from 14 residues. Germline loops: CDR1 PRHDT, CDR2 FYEKMQ (reference sequence). Study-level results: Shared public clonotypes totalled 2,741 in persistent patients, compared with around 930 in new patients. Persistent Graves' patients had lower TCR diversity than newly diagnosed ones.

The time point denotes: persistent/refractory GD, antithyroid drugs over 5 years with positive TRAb. Extracted RNA from PBMCs served as the source of the TCR library. Of note for this clonotype: Its target is unknown. At one end the junction does not follow the germline gene, possibly because of a read error.

Researchers made TCR beta libraries by using iRepertoire HTBI primers and running Arm-PCR on CDR3 regions. TCRdb itself ran the multiplex PCR reads through MiXCR, one entry per CDR3 protein. The sample holds approximately 500,000 distinct CDR3 sequences, roughly 21% seen once. The clonotype originates from a female donor with Graves disease. Sequencing was performed on peripheral blood mononuclear cells (PBMCs), taken when the disease was refractory, from a patient treated with antithyroid drugs. The rearrangement links TRBV13 to TRBJ1-2; D gene ambiguous. As DNA, the CDR3 is TGCGCCAGCAGCGCAAGCGGGGTCCGCTATGGCTACACCTTC. As protein: CASSASGVRYGYTF.